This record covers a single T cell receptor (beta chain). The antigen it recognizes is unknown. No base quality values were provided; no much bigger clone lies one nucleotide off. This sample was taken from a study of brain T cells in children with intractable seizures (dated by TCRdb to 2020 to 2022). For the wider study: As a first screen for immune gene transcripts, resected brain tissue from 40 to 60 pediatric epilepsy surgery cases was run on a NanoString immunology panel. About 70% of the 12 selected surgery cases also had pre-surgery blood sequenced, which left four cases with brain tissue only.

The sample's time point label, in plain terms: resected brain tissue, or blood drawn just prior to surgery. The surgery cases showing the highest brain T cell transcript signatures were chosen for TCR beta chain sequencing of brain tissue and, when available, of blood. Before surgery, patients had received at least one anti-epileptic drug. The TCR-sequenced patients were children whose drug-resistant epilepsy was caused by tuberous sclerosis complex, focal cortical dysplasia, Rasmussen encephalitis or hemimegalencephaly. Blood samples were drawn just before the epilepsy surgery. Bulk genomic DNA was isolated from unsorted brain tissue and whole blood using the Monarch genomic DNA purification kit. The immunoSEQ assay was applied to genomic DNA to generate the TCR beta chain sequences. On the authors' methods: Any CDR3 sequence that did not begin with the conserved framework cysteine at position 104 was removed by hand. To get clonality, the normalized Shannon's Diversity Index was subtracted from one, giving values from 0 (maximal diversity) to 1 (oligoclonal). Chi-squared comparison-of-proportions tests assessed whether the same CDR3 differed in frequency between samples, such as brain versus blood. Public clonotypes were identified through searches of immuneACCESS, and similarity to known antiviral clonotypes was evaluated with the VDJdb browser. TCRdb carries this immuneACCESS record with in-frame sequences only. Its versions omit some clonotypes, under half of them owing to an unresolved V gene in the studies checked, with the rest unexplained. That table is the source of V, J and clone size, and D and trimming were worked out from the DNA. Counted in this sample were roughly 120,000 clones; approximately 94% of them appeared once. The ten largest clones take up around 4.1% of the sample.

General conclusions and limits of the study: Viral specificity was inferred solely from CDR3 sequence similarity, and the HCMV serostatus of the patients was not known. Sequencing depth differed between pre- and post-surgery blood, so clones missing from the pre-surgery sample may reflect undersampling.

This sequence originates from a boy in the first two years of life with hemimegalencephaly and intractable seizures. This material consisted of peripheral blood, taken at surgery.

The DNA is TGTGCCAGCAGTTTGACCATAGTTGATACGCAGTATTTT. It translates as CASSLTIVDTQYF. The chain is encoded by TRBV12-3 or TRBV12-4 joined to TRBJ2-3, with the D gene not confidently named. Including cysteine and phenylalanine, the CDR3 has 13 amino acids. Here the CDR3 DNA is all that survives: 39 bases in frame from base 1. The trim is 3 bases for V and 6 bases for J, with a gap of 10 bases between the germline ends.